This TCR beta chain was sequenced for a study of shared clonotypes between healthy human individuals. Worth noting for this clone: The antigen remains undetermined.

Study findings and constraints: Memory subsets had estimated richness that was generally smaller than that of naive subsets.

It was at deep level that the assay was run. Profiled with immunoSEQ multiplex PCR; TCRdb holds only in-frame clones, not every one. This table holds a few million clones, 85% to 95% found once. The CDR3 runs 12 residues. In germline, CDR1 is LNHNV, CDR2 YYDKDF (reference sequence). Unmatched junction bases numbered 3, after V lost 8 bases and J lost 6 bases. The sequence was collected from a man aged 18 to 30 in good health. Some clones in this sample may be carry-over from other donors' samples. This chain uses TRBV15 with TRBJ1-5, with 8 bases lining up with TRBD1. The sequenced sample was naive CD4+ T cells from PBMCs. Regarding subset: CD45RA+ positively selected. The CDR3 loop is CATGQGAQPQHF. DNA of the CDR3: TGTGCCACCGGACAGGGTGCTCAGCCCCAGCATTTT.